These 5 T cell receptor beta chains share one sample of origin, sequenced in a study of T cells in Graves' hyperthyroidism and ophthalmopathy. Researchers took RNA transcripts and amplified the TCR beta CDR3 regions from them. Using the HTBI primer set, a first-round RT-PCR was run on the TCR CDR3. MiXCR, applied by TCRdb to the multiplex PCR reads, yields one record per CDR3 protein. Of about 720,000 distinct CDR3 sequences in the sample, 18% were seen once. Sequenced material: blood. The origin of the receptors is a woman aged 50 to 65 with Graves' hyperthyroidism that later progressed to Graves' ophthalmopathy.

The V and J genes are TRBV14 and TRBJ2-1; D unresolved. The CDR3 totals 14 residues. Trimming stripped 0 bases from V and 7 bases from J, with 10 bases between. Germline CDR1 is SGHDN and CDR2 is FVKESK. The CDR3 is CASSQDLRANEQFF. The CDR3 DNA is TGTGCCAGCAGCCAAGATCTTCGGGCAAATGAGCAGTTCTTC.

V usage is TRBV6-4 and J usage is TRBJ1-1, with TRBD1 identical over 9 bases. Germline CDR1 and CDR2: MRHNA and SNTAGT. The CDR3 is 14 amino acids. The V gene end was trimmed by 5 bases and the J gene end by 5 bases; junction bases not matched to a gene: 6. CDR3 protein: CASSPTGGRTEAFF. The CDR3 coding sequence is TGTGCCAGCAGTCCAACAGGGGGCAGGACTGAAGCTTTCTTT.

This clonotype was detected ten times or more. The genes are TRBV11-2 and TRBJ1-6; D not certain. CDR1 is SGHAT and CDR2 is FQNNGV in the germline V gene. CDR3 size: 15 residues. V lost 4 bases and J 0 bases, leaving 7 bases between the germline ends. The CDR3 sequence is CASSSESSYNSPLHF. For the CDR3, the DNA is TGTGCCAGCAGCTCTGAGAGCTCCTATAATTCACCCCTCCACTTT.

This clonotype was seen only a few times. The chain uses TRBV7-9 and TRBJ2-1, with D tentatively TRBD2 (7 bases). Germline CDR1 SEHNR, CDR2 FQNEAQ (reference sequence). V shed 7 bases and J shed 5 bases, with 15 bases lying between them. The CDR3 loop spans 14 amino acids. The CDR3 reads CASIPGGGDNEQFF. CDR3 coding DNA: TGTGCCAGCATCCCGGGGGGCGGTGACAATGAGCAGTTCTTC.

CDR3 DNA: TGTGCCATCAGTGAGTCAACAGATAGCAATCAGCCCCAGCATTTT. It codes for CAISESTDSNQPQHF. This chain links TRBV10-3 with TRBJ1-5; D not resolved. Trimming took off 0 bases at V and 0 bases at J, with 6 bases between the two ends. Germline-derived CDR1 and CDR2 are ENHRY and SYGVKD. The CDR3 runs to 15 residues.